The present TCR beta chain was sequenced within a study of blood T cells in healthy people across ages. Alongside a J-beta primer mix, a sample-barcoded 5' primer served in a second PCR lasting about 6 to 11 cycles. From the 5' RACE reads, TCRdb called clonotypes with MiXCR, one entry per CDR3 protein. The repertoire has about 800,000 distinct CDR3 sequences, 20% to 30% of them found once; the top ten carry roughly 3.5%. Per sample, no less than 5.5 micrograms of total RNA were extracted. The sample holds a few counts of this clonotype. The length of the CDR3 is 12 residues. Trimming stripped 8 bases from V and 3 bases from J, with 11 bases between. Germline values: CDR1 SGHDN, CDR2 FVKESK. This sample also appeared in a second study, on T cells of mothers and their children. That source notes: About six children, together with their three healthy Caucasian mothers, made up the donors.

The material sequenced was blood. This TCR came from a boy aged 5-17 years in good health. The rearrangement links TRBV14 to TRBJ2-7; D possibly matches TRBD1 or TRBD2 (5 bases each). CDR3 loop: CASGTGLYEQYF. In nucleotides, the CDR3 is TGTGCCAGCGGTACGGGGCTCTACGAGCAGTACTTC.